Sequencing of this TCR beta chain was carried out in a study of response to subunit inactivated influenza vaccine. Points from the study as a whole: New T cells are recruited in small numbers by each seasonal influenza vaccination, according to the authors' suggestion.

Note on this clonotype: Its matching antigen is unknown.

This CDR3 has 15 residues. V gave up 7 bases and J gave up 1 base, with 17 bases separating them. In germline, CDR1 is SGHKS, CDR2 YYEKEE (reference sequence). TCRdb reprocessed the RT-PCR reads via MiXCR and lists one record per CDR3 protein. The table includes roughly 170,000 distinct CDR3 sequences, 9.2% detected once. The J gene is TRBJ2-5, the V gene TRBV5-5; D remains ambiguous. The sequence derives from a man between 50 and 59 years old who received an inactivated influenza vaccine. The sequencing here drew on non-naive T cells sorted from PBMCs, taken on the day of vaccination. CDR3 amino acids: CASGVPGRAQETQYF. As DNA, the CDR3 is TGTGCCAGCGGGGTCCCGGGTAGGGCCCAAGAGACCCAGTACTTC. Combining the CDR3 with reference TRBV5-5 and TRBJ2-5 gives the whole variable domain DAGVTQSPTHLIKTRGQQVTLRCSPISGHKSVSWYQQVLGQGPQFIFQYYEKEERGRGNFPDRFSARQFPNYSSELNVNALLLGDSALYLCASGVPGRAQETQYFGPGTRLLVL.